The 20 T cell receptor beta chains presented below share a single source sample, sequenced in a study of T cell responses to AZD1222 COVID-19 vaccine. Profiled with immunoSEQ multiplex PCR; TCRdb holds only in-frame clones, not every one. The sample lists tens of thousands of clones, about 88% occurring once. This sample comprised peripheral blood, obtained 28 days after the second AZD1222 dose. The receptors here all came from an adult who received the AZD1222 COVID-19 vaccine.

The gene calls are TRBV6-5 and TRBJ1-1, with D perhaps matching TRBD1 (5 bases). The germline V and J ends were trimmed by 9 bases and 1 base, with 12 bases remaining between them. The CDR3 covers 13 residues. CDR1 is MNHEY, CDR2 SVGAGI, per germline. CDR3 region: CASWGLTNTEAFF. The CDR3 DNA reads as TGTGCCAGTTGGGGACTTACGAACACTGAAGCTTTCTTT.

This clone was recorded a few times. CDR3 loop: CASSQGPTSGNSYEQYV. The CDR3 DNA sequence: TGTGCCAGCAGCCAAGGCCCGACTAGCGGGAACTCCTACGAGCAGTACGTC. The chain carries TRBV4-2 and TRBJ2-7; 11 bases line up with TRBD2. Germline loops: CDR1 LGHNA, CDR2 YNFKEQ. After removal of 1 base from V and 0 bases from J, the junction contained 5 bases not matched to a gene. This CDR3 comprises 17 residues.

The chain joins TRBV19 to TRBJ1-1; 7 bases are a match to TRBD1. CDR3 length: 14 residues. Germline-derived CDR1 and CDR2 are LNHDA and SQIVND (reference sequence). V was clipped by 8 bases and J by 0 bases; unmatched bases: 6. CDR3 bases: TGTGCCAGTGATACGACAGGGCTGAACACTGAAGCTTTCTTT. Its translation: CASDTTGLNTEAFF.

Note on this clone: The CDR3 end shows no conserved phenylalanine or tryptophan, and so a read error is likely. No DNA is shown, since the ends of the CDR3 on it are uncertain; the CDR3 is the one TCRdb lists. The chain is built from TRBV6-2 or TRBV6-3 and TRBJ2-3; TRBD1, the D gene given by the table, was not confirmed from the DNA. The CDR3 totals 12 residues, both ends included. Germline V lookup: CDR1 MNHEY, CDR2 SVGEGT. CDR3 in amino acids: CASSSQPGFPTL.

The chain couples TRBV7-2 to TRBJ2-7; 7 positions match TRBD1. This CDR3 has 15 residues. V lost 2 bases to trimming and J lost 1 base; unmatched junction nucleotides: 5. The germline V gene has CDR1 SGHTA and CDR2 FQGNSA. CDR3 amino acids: CASSLSSGQSYEQYF. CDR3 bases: TGTGCCAGCAGCTTAAGCTCGGGACAGTCCTACGAGCAGTACTTC.

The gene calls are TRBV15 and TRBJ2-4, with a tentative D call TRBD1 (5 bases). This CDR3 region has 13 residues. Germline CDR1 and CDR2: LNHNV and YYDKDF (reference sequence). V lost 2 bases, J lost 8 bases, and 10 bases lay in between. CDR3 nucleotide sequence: TGTGCCACCAGCAGACGCCTAGGGGACATTCAGTACTTC. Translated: CATSRRLGDIQYF.

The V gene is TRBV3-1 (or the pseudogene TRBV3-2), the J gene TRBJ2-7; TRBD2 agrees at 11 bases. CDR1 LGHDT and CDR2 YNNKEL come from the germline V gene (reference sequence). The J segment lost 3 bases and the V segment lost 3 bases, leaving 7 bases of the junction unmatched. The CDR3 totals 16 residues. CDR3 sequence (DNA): TGTGCCAGCAGCCAGGCCCCGGGACTAGCGGACTACGAGCAGTACTTC. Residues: CASSQAPGLADYEQYF.

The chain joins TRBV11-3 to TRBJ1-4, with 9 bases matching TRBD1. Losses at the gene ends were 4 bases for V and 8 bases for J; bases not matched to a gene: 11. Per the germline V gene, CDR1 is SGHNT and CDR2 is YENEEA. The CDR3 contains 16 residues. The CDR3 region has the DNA TGTGCCAGCAGCTATCGGACAGGGGCAAAACAGGAAAAACTGTTTTTT. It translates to CASSYRTGAKQEKLFF.

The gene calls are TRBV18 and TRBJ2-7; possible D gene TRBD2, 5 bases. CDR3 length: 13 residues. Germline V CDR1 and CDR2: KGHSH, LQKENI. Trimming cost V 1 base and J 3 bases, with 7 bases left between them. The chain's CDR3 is CASSPLSGYEQYV. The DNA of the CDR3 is TGTGCCAGCTCACCACTCAGCGGCTACGAGCAGTACGTC.

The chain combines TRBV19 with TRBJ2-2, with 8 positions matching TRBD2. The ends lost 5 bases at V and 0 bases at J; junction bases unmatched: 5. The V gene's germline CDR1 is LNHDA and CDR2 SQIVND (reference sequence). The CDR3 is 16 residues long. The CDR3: CASSSGGRTNTGELFF. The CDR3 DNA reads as TGTGCCAGTAGTTCGGGGGGGCGGACGAACACCGGGGAGCTGTTTTTT. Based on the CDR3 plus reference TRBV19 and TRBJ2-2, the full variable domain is DGGITQSPKYLFRKEGQNVTLSCEQNLNHDAMYWYRQDPGQGLRLIYYSQIVNDFQKGDIAEGYSVSREKKESFPLTVTSAQKNPTAFYLCASSSGGRTNTGELFFGEGSRLTVL.

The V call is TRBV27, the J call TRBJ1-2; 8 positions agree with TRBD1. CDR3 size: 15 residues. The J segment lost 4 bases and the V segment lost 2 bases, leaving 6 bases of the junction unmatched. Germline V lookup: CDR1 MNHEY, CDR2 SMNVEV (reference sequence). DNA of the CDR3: TGTGCCAGCAGTTTAGTTACAGGGGGAACCTATGGCTACACCTTC. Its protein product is CASSLVTGGTYGYTF.

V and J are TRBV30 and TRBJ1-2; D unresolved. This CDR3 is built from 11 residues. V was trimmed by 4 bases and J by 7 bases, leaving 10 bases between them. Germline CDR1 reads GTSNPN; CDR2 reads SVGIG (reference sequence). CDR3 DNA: TGTGCCTGGAATTTGGGCAGTGGCTACACCTTC. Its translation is CAWNLGSGYTF. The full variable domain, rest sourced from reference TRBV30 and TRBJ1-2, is SQTIHQWPATLVQPVGSPLSLECTVEGTSNPNLYWYRQAAGRGLQLLFYSVGIGQISSEVPQNLSASRPQDRQFILSSKKLLLSDSGFYLCAWNLGSGYTFGSGTRLTVV.

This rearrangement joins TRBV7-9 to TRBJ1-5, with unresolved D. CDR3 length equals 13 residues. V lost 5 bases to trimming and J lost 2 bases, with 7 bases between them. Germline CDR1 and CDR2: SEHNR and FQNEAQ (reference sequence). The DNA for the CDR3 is TGTGCCAGCAGCCCCTCAGGCAATCAGCCCCAGCATTTT. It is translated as CASSPSGNQPQHF.

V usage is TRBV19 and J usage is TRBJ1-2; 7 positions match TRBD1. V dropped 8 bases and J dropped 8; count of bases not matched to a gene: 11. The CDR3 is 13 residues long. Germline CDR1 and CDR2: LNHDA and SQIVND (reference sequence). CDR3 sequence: CASGDSTQGGYTF. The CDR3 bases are TGTGCCAGTGGGGACAGCACCCAGGGGGGCTACACCTTC.

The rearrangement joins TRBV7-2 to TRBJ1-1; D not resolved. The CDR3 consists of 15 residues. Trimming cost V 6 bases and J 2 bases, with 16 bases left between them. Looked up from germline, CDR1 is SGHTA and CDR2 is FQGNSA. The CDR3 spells CASRPSWVGNTEAFF. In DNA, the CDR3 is TGTGCCAGCAGGCCTTCCTGGGTGGGTAACACTGAAGCTTTCTTT.

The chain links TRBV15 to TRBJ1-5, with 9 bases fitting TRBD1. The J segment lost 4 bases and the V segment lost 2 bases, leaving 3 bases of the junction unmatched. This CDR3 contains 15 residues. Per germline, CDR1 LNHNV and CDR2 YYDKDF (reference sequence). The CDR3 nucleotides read TGTGCCACCAGCAGATCCGGGACAGGGAATCAGCCCCAGCATTTT. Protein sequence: CATSRSGTGNQPQHF.

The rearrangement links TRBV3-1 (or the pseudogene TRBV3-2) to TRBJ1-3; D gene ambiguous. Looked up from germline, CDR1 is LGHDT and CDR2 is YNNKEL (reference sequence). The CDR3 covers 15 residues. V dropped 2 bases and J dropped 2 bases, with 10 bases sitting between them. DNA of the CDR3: TGTGCCAGCAGCCAATTTGGGCAAACTGGAAACACCATATATTTT. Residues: CASSQFGQTGNTIYF.

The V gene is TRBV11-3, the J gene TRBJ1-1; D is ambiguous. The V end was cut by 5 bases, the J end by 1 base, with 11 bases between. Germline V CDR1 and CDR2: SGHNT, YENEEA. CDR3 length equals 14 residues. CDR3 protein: CASSPRPGNTEAFF. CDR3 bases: TGTGCCAGCAGCCCACGGCCAGGGAACACTGAAGCTTTCTTT.

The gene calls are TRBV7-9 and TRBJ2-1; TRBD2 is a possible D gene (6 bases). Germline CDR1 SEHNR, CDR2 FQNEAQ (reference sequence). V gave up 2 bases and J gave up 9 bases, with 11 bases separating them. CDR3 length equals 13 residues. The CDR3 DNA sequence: TGTGCCAGCAGCTTAAAGGGAGGTGGTGAGCAGTTCTTC. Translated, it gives CASSLKGGGEQFF.

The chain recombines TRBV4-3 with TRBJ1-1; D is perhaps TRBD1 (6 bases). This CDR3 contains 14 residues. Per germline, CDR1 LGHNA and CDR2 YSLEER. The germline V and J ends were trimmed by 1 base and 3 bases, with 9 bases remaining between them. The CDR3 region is CASSQATGYTEAFF. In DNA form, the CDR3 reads TGCGCCAGCAGCCAAGCAACAGGGTACACTGAAGCTTTCTTT.